This entry lists 19 T cell receptor beta chains sequenced from one sample in a study of cytomegalovirus exposure and HLA in healthy donors. PCR amplification relied on 60 Vbeta primers (plus 13 Jbeta primers). Profiling relied on immunoSEQ multiplex PCR, and the TCRdb table lists in-frame clones only, not all of them. The table has fewer than 200,000 clones, over 60% seen once. Sequencing used PBMCs. The source is a female donor in good health and CMV-seronegative.

The J gene is TRBJ1-1, the V gene TRBV28, with a weak D call TRBD1 (5 bases). Between the trimmed V and J ends, which lost 3 bases and 8 bases, there was a span of 10 bases. Looked up from germline, CDR1 is MDHEN and CDR2 is SYDVKM. CDR3 length equals 12 residues. The CDR3 DNA follows: TGTGCCAGCAGTTTTTCCCGGACAGAAGCTTTCTTT. Protein sequence: CASSFSRTEAFF.

The rearrangement uses TRBV7-2 and TRBJ2-5, with TRBD2 matching 10 bases. Germline loops: CDR1 SGHTA, CDR2 FQGNSA. The CDR3 has 17 amino acids. Trimming cost V 0 bases and J 4 bases; bases outside gene matches: 8. The CDR3 reads CASSLAVGLAAAETQYF. The CDR3 nucleotides read TGTGCCAGCAGCTTAGCAGTAGGACTAGCGGCCGCAGAGACCCAGTACTTC.

This clone turned up a few times. The rearrangement links TRBV6-1 to TRBJ2-2; the match to TRBD2 covers 11 bases. The CDR3 runs to 16 residues. After removal of 4 bases from V and 7 bases from J, the junction contained 8 bases not matched to a gene. In germline, CDR1 is MNHNS, CDR2 SASEGT. In nucleotides, the CDR3 is TGTGCCAGCAGTGGTCCTAGCGGGGGGCTTAGCGGGGAGCTGTTTTTT. Protein product: CASSGPSGGLSGELFF.

Concerning this clone itself: The junction and the germline gene differ at one end; a read error may be behind it. The gene calls are TRBV7-9 and TRBJ2-4; D possibly corresponds to TRBD1 (6 bases). CDR3 length: 16 residues. CDR1 and CDR2 from the germline V gene are SEHNR and FQNEAQ (reference sequence). The CDR3 DNA reads as TGTGCCAGCAGCTTTGAGGGGGATGCGACCAAAAACAGTCAGTACTTC. Encoded protein: CASSFEGDATKNSQYF.

This clone showed up just a few times. The V and J genes are TRBV5-4 and TRBJ1-2, with D perhaps TRBD1 (5 bases). Per the germline V gene, CDR1 is SGHNT and CDR2 is YYREEE (reference sequence). The CDR3 runs to 14 residues. V lost 5 bases to trimming and J lost 5 bases, with 16 bases between them. This CDR3 reads CASRRTGGWYGYTF. The CDR3 region has the DNA TGTGCCAGCAGGCGGACGGGGGGGTGGTATGGCTACACCTTC. Filled out from reference TRBV5-4 and TRBJ1-2, the complete variable domain reads ETGVTQSPTHLIKTRGQQVTLRCSSQSGHNTVSWYQQALGQGPQFIFQYYREEENGRGNFPPRFSGLQFPNYSSELNVNALELDDSALYLCASRRTGGWYGYTFGSGTRLTVV.

The V and J genes are TRBV19 and TRBJ2-2, with D maybe TRBD2 (7 bases). V was clipped by 5 bases and J by 3 bases, with 13 bases between them. Looked up from germline, CDR1 is LNHDA and CDR2 is SQIVND (reference sequence). This CDR3 spans 15 amino acids. The CDR3 loop is CASSLQGGDTGELFF. CDR3 DNA: TGTGCCAGTAGTCTACAGGGAGGGGACACCGGGGAGCTGTTTTTT.

The V call is TRBV6-5, the J call TRBJ2-7, with 11 bases fitting TRBD2. The CDR3 totals 13 residues. The V and J ends lost 6 bases and 2 bases, in that order; junction bases with no gene match: 0. Germline V gene sequence: CDR1 MNHEY, CDR2 SVGAGI. CDR3 amino acids: CASRTSGAYEQYF. The CDR3 DNA reads TGTGCCAGCAGGACTAGCGGGGCCTACGAGCAGTACTTC.

The gene calls are TRBV6-5 and TRBJ2-7, with TRBD1 identical over 7 bases. The CDR3 is made up of 12 amino acids. V dropped 2 bases and J dropped 7; count of bases not matched to a gene: 2. CDR1 MNHEY and CDR2 SVGAGI come from the germline V gene. The CDR3 DNA reads as TGTGCCAGCAGTTACGGGACAGATGAGCAGTACTTC. This sequence encodes CASSYGTDEQYF.

The chain uses TRBV4-1 and TRBJ1-2; TRBD1 aligns across 7 bases. Germline lookup yields CDR1 MGHRA and CDR2 YSYEKL. The junction had 6 bases not matched to a gene; V was cut back by 2 bases and J by 3 bases. The CDR3 sequence is 15 residues long. DNA of the CDR3: TGCGCCAGCAGCCAAACAGGGGTGGACGACTATGGCTACACCTTC. Translating it yields CASSQTGVDDYGYTF.

This sequence joins TRBV4-3 and TRBJ1-4; no clear D. Trimming took 0 bases from V and 2 from J, leaving 7 bases between them. Germline CDR1 and CDR2: LGHNA and YSLEER. The CDR3 is made up of 15 amino acids. The CDR3 nucleotides read TGCGCCAGCAGCCAAGATCCCAGGACTAATGAAAAACTGTTTTTT. This sequence encodes CASSQDPRTNEKLFF.

V and J are TRBV18 and TRBJ2-5, with 11 bases fitting TRBD1. Per the germline V gene, CDR1 is KGHSH and CDR2 is LQKENI. V lost 6 bases, J lost 4 bases, and 10 bases stayed unmatched. This CDR3 spans 16 amino acids. CDR3 DNA: TGTGCCAGCTCCCAGCGGACAGGGGGCCTGGCAGAGACCCAGTACTTC. Translated: CASSQRTGGLAETQYF.

The J gene is TRBJ2-3, the V gene TRBV15, with 8 bases aligning to TRBD1. Germline V gene lookup returns CDR1 LNHNV and CDR2 YYDKDF (reference sequence). This CDR3 comprises 16 residues. V was pared by 1 base and J by 1 base, with 4 bases of the junction left unmatched. CDR3 region: CATSRGSTGGTDTQYF. CDR3 bases: TGTGCCACCAGCAGAGGATCGACAGGGGGCACAGATACGCAGTATTTT.

This clone showed up just a few times. The chain recombines TRBV7-9 with TRBJ2-3, with 10 nucleotides matching TRBD1. V dropped 4 bases and J dropped 6; count of bases not matched to a gene: 10. Germline V CDR1 and CDR2: SEHNR, FQNEAQ (reference sequence). This CDR3 is 16 amino acids long. The CDR3 coding sequence is TGTGCCAGCAGCTACCCCGGGACAGGGGTTGGTGATACGCAGTATTTT. This gives the protein CASSYPGTGVGDTQYF.

The chain uses TRBV7-9 and TRBJ1-5; 8 positions agree with TRBD1. This CDR3 contains 14 residues. J gave up 4 bases and V 5 bases, and 4 bases lay outside the gene matches. Germline CDR1 is SEHNR and CDR2 is FQNEAQ (reference sequence). DNA for the CDR3: TGTGCCAGCAGCCAGGACAGGGAAAATCAGCCCCAGCATTTT. Translating it yields CASSQDRENQPQHF.

The V call is TRBV4-3, the J call TRBJ2-2, with D tentatively TRBD2 (6 bases). CDR1 is LGHNA, CDR2 YSLEER, per germline. The CDR3 extends over 16 amino acids. The V end was cut by 2 bases, the J end by 0 bases, with 10 bases between. CDR3 amino acids: CASSQLSGSNTGELFF. CDR3 nucleotides: TGCGCCAGCAGCCAACTTAGCGGATCGAACACCGGGGAGCTGTTTTTT.

This clone was seen once. This sequence joins TRBV7-2 and TRBJ2-3, with 7 bases identical to TRBD1. The CDR3 is 16 amino acids. Germline values: CDR1 SGHTA, CDR2 FQGNSA. Germline trimming cut 6 bases from V and 2 bases from J; bases unmatched to any gene: 11. CDR3 region: CASRNRGGRLTDTQYF. The CDR3 bases are TGTGCCAGCAGGAACAGGGGCGGGCGGCTCACAGATACGCAGTATTTT.

The chain couples TRBV4-3 to TRBJ2-1; 10 nucleotides line up with TRBD2. The CDR3 is made up of 14 amino acids. The germline CDR1 and CDR2 sequences are LGHNA and YSLEER. The ends lost 10 bases at V and 6 bases at J; junction bases unmatched: 9. CDR3 residues: CATSLAGDLNEQFF. The CDR3 DNA sequence: TGCGCCACCTCGCTAGCGGGAGATCTCAATGAGCAGTTCTTC.

The chain couples TRBV9 to TRBJ2-7, with TRBD1 as a possible D gene (6 bases). CDR1 is SGDLS and CDR2 is YYNGEE in the germline V gene. This CDR3 region has 14 residues. V lost 4 bases and J 3 bases, leaving 14 bases between the germline ends. The CDR3 DNA reads as TGTGCCAGCAGCCCACATCGACAGGACTACGAGCAGTACTTC. Protein product: CASSPHRQDYEQYF.

Points on this clone: At one end, the junction sequence differs from germline, possibly due to a read error. The genes are TRBV5-1 and TRBJ2-4, with TRBD2 as a possible D gene (6 bases). Per germline, CDR1 SGHRS and CDR2 YFSETQ. The CDR3 is made up of 15 amino acids. CDR3 region: CASDPLRTTENSQYF. The CDR3 DNA sequence: TGCGCCAGCGACCCTCTTAGGACTACAGAAAACAGTCAGTACTTC.